This TCR beta chain was obtained from a study of T cells in Graves' hyperthyroidism and ophthalmopathy. Background on the study: Peripheral blood was collected at initial diagnosis, before any treatment.

RNA transcripts served as the template for amplifying TCR beta CDR3 regions. The HTBI set primed first-round TCR CDR3 RT-PCR. TCRdb reprocessed the multiplex PCR reads via MiXCR and lists one record per CDR3 protein. The data show 600,000 to 700,000 distinct CDR3 sequences, under 15% seen once. Germline V CDR1 and CDR2: MNHEY, SVGAGI. The V gene end was trimmed by 4 bases and the J gene end by 8 bases; junction bases not matched to a gene: 11. There are 16 residues in the CDR3. This clonotype has a handful of counts. Being one base from a much bigger clone, this may be a read error. The chain carries TRBV6-5 and TRBJ1-2; 12 nucleotides match TRBD1. The receptor comes from a woman aged 40 to 50 with Graves' ophthalmopathy. Sequenced input: blood. The CDR3 region is CASSLNSGTGGEGYTF. The CDR3 DNA reads TGTGCCAGCAGTTTGAATTCCGGGACAGGGGGCGAAGGCTACACCTTC.